The TCR beta chain described here comes from a study of T cell responses to AZD1222 COVID-19 vaccine. Whole-study results and caveats: Regions left unmutated in variants are reportedly the target of nearly half of spike-specific TCRs.

Assay: immunoSEQ multiplex PCR; the TCRdb copy retains only in-frame clones and omits some. The table shows 180,000 or so clones, with approximately 93% occurring only once. The CDR3 has 15 residues. CDR1 and CDR2 (germline): SGHVS, FQNEAQ. The V gene lost 5 bases and the J gene lost 0 bases, with 14 bases spanning the gap. The study pooled second doses at about 4 or about 12 weeks. Notes on this clone: Its target is unknown.

This material consisted of peripheral blood, taken 28 days after the second AZD1222 dose. The source of this sequence is an adult who received the AZD1222 COVID-19 vaccine. The rearrangement joins TRBV7-8 to TRBJ2-7; possibly TRBD2 for D (5 bases). CDR3 sequence reads: CASSPGIQSSYEQYF. The CDR3 DNA is TGTGCCAGCAGCCCGGGAATACAGAGCTCCTACGAGCAGTACTTC.